The rows below give T cell receptor beta chains drawn from one sample of a study of cytomegalovirus exposure and HLA in healthy donors. The assay was immunoSEQ multiplex PCR, and TCRdb's table has in-frame clones only and misses some. This sample carries fewer than 200,000 clones, approximately 81% of them seen once, and the ten largest clones take about 15%. The material sequenced was PBMCs. The receptors originated from a man in his late teens or twenties in good health and CMV-seropositive. Each CDR3 is given without its conserved first and last residue.

j_call	v_call	cdr3_aa
TRBJ2-3	TRBV7-3	ASSPQRGRTDTQY
TRBJ2-1	TRBV7-9	ASRRDSHNEQF
TRBJ1-2	TRBV4-2	ASSQEDSLGSYGYT
TRBJ1-2	TRBV2	ASWEGLSNYGYT
TRBJ2-2	TRBV29-1	SVDLILQGAGTGELF
TRBJ1-4	TRBV18	ASSPGTGDEKLF
TRBJ1-1	TRBV19	ASSIIGGPEAF
TRBJ1-2	TRBV6-5	ASTLGQGYGYT
TRBJ2-5	TRBV5-6	ASSLATSGAGRGGTQY
TRBJ2-7	TRBV9	ASSGRDSQSEQY
TRBJ2-3	TRBV2	ASSQNGLAGDTDTQY
TRBJ1-2	TRBV28	ASSLEGAGNYGYT
TRBJ2-7	TRBV4-2	ASSQDASGVTYEQY
TRBJ2-7	TRBV30	AWSTPRGKTYEQY
TRBJ1-5	TRBV30	AWSQGNQPQH
TRBJ2-5	TRBV6-1	ASSDQGRETQY
TRBJ1-3	TRBV6-5	ASSFDRGARTIY
TRBJ1-1	TRBV28	ASSSGTRPSVKAF
TRBJ1-3	TRBV28	ASRQGSGNTIY
TRBJ2-5	TRBV6-1	ASLKRYQETQY
TRBJ1-2	TRBV28	ASSSSNYGYT
TRBJ1-5	TRBV7-9	ASSLGQGAGNQPQH
TRBJ2-3	TRBV5-1	ASSLGGTSLADTQY
TRBJ2-7	TRBV11-3	ASSSSGQGPYEQY
TRBJ1-1	TRBV18	ASSRTGDRTEAF
TRBJ1-2	TRBV6-1	ASSRPGQPNYGYT
TRBJ2-3	TRBV7-9	ASSLTSGDTQY
TRBJ2-2	TRBV27	ASSLFEGVGELF
TRBJ2-7	TRBV7-9	ASSSRTDLYEQY
TRBJ2-1	TRBV5-4	ASSLRRGEVYNEQF
TRBJ1-2	TRBV6-1	ASQGNYGYT
TRBJ1-1	TRBV10-3	AISETENTEAF